The 21 T cell receptor beta chains below all came from one sample that was sequenced in a study of T cells after posttransplantation cyclophosphamide. The assay was immunoSEQ multiplex PCR, and TCRdb's table has in-frame clones only and misses some. Of about 52,000 clones in the sample, around 94% are singletons; the top ten hold 2.5% to 3.5%. The sequenced material came from PBMCs. The receptors shown here come from a woman aged 25 to 39 in good health and a related stem cell transplant donor.

V usage is TRBV19 and J usage is TRBJ1-6, with D maybe TRBD1 (6 bases). V was trimmed by 5 bases and J by 6 bases, leaving 14 bases between them. Germline CDR1 is LNHDA and CDR2 is SQIVND (reference sequence). The CDR3 has 15 amino acids. The CDR3 region is CASSPQTGTNSPLHF. DNA of the CDR3: TGTGCCAGTAGTCCCCAGACAGGAACTAATTCACCCCTCCACTTT.

The chain uses TRBV6-5 and TRBJ2-1; TRBD2 aligns across 13 bases. The CDR3 length is 16 residues. V lost 0 bases to trimming and J lost 8 bases; unmatched junction nucleotides: 4. Germline V lookup: CDR1 MNHEY, CDR2 SVGAGI. The CDR3 loop is CASSYSGTSGAHEQFF. CDR3 nucleotide sequence: TGTGCCAGCAGTTACTCGGGGACTAGCGGGGCTCATGAGCAGTTCTTC.

This sequence joins TRBV9 and TRBJ1-3; D might be TRBD1 (6 bases). The CDR3 is 15 amino acids. The V end lost 3 bases, the J end lost 4 bases, and 14 bases lay between the germline ends. Germline V gene lookup returns CDR1 SGDLS and CDR2 YYNGEE. The CDR3 protein is CASSAGGGGGNTIYF. In DNA form, the CDR3 reads TGTGCCAGCAGCGCGGGGGGGGGCGGCGGAAACACCATATATTTT. Based on the CDR3 plus reference TRBV9 and TRBJ1-3, the full variable domain is DSGVTQTPKHLITATGQRVTLRCSPRSGDLSVYWYQQSLDQGLQFLIQYYNGEERAKGNILERFSAQQFPDLHSELNLSSLELGDSALYFCASSAGGGGGNTIYFGEGSWLTVV.

This clone was observed a single time. This chain links TRBV20-1 with TRBJ2-1; D remains unclear. Germline V gene data show CDR1 as DFQATT and CDR2 as SNEGSKA (reference sequence). Between the trimmed V and J ends, which lost 0 bases and 8 bases, there was a span of 5 bases. The CDR3 length is 11 residues. The CDR3 coding sequence is TGCAGTGCTAGAGATAATGATGAGCAGTTCTTC. Translating gives CSARDNDEQFF.

The chain couples TRBV19 to TRBJ2-2; tentative D call: TRBD2 (6 bases). CDR1 and CDR2 from the germline V gene are LNHDA and SQIVND (reference sequence). Between the trimmed V and J ends, which lost 3 bases and 5 bases, there was a span of 7 bases. The CDR3 extends over 13 amino acids. The CDR3 reads CASSIAGTGELFF. CDR3 bases: TGTGCCAGTAGTATCGCGGGGACCGGGGAGCTGTTTTTT.

The chain couples TRBV19 to TRBJ2-7; the D is unclear. This CDR3 spans 13 amino acids. CDR1 is LNHDA, CDR2 SQIVND, per germline (reference sequence). Trimming took off 5 bases at V and 4 bases at J, with 12 bases between the two ends. The chain's CDR3 is CASSPKLQYEQYF. The CDR3, as DNA: TGTGCCAGTAGTCCCAAACTGCAATACGAGCAGTACTTC. Combining the CDR3 with reference TRBV19 and TRBJ2-7 gives the whole variable domain DGGITQSPKYLFRKEGQNVTLSCEQNLNHDAMYWYRQDPGQGLRLIYYSQIVNDFQKGDIAEGYSVSREKKESFPLTVTSAQKNPTAFYLCASSPKLQYEQYFGPGTRLTVT.

CDR3 loop: CASSLGTGGNEQFF. The CDR3 region has the DNA TGTGCCAGCAGTTTAGGGACAGGGGGCAATGAGCAGTTCTTC. The gene calls are TRBV28 and TRBJ2-1; 11 nucleotides line up with TRBD1. The V segment lost 2 bases and the J segment 6 bases; nucleotides outside the gene matches: 0. Germline V gene lookup returns CDR1 MDHEN and CDR2 SYDVKM. The CDR3 is 14 amino acids.

The chain uses TRBV6-1 and TRBJ1-2; TRBD1 aligns across 8 bases. Germline V gene data show CDR1 as MNHNS and CDR2 as SASEGT. V gave up 6 bases and J gave up 4 bases; unmatched junction bases: 7. The CDR3 is 14 residues long. CDR3 region: CASSAGQGAYGYTF. The CDR3 DNA is TGTGCCAGCAGCGCCGGACAGGGAGCCTATGGCTACACCTTC.

CDR3 sequence reads: CAWTVTGEKLFF. CDR3 DNA: TGTGCCTGGACAGTGACAGGCGAAAAACTGTTTTTT. This rearrangement joins TRBV30 to TRBJ1-4; tentative D call: TRBD1 (6 bases). This CDR3 contains 12 residues. Germline V gene lookup returns CDR1 GTSNPN and CDR2 SVGIG (reference sequence). V lost 4 bases and J lost 8, with 11 bases in between.

J is TRBJ2-1 and V is TRBV11-3; TRBD1 is a possible D gene (5 bases). V was trimmed by 1 base and J by 4 bases, leaving 14 bases between them. The germline V gene encodes CDR1 SGHNT and CDR2 YENEEA. This CDR3 has 16 residues. This CDR3 is CASSLGTGSGYNEQFF. CDR3 bases: TGTGCCAGCAGCTTAGGAACAGGTTCTGGGTACAATGAGCAGTTCTTC.

This chain connects TRBV7-2 to TRBJ1-5; maybe TRBD1 (5 bases). Germline loops: CDR1 SGHTA, CDR2 FQGNSA. The CDR3 totals 15 residues. Deletions cut 0 bases from V and 3 bases from J, with 9 bases between. CDR3 protein: CASSLAGGSNQPQHF. CDR3 coding DNA: TGTGCCAGCAGCTTAGCGGGGGGGTCCAATCAGCCCCAGCATTTT.

The chain is built from TRBV6-5 and TRBJ1-6; possibly TRBD1 for D (6 bases). The V gene's germline CDR1 is MNHEY and CDR2 SVGAGI. Trimming took 6 bases from V and 4 from J, leaving 10 bases between them. The CDR3 length is 14 residues. CDR3 DNA sequence: TGTGCCAGCAGGAGGACAGTATATAATTCACCCCTCCACTTT. Its translation is CASRRTVYNSPLHF.

The chain has TRBV7-8 and TRBJ1-1, with TRBD1 identical over 7 bases. J lost 3 bases, V lost 4 bases, and 11 bases had no gene match. Germline V gene lookup returns CDR1 SGHVS and CDR2 FQNEAQ. This CDR3 has 16 residues. This CDR3 reads CASSSNTGAEDTEAFF. In DNA form, the CDR3 reads TGTGCCAGCAGCTCGAACACAGGGGCTGAGGACACTGAAGCTTTCTTT.

The chain is built from TRBV5-5 and TRBJ2-3, with no clear D. V shed 5 bases and J shed 4 bases, with 14 bases lying between them. Germline CDR1 and CDR2: SGHKS and YYEKEE (reference sequence). The CDR3 runs 14 residues. The CDR3 region is CASRSSTVSDTQYF. CDR3 DNA sequence: TGTGCCAGCAGGAGTTCTACTGTATCAGATACGCAGTATTTT. Looking up the rest from reference TRBV5-5 and TRBJ2-3 gives the full variable domain: DAGVTQSPTHLIKTRGQQVTLRCSPISGHKSVSWYQQVLGQGPQFIFQYYEKEERGRGNFPDRFSARQFPNYSSELNVNALLLGDSALYLCASRSSTVSDTQYFGPGTRLTVL.

The chain couples TRBV9 to TRBJ1-6, with TRBD1 as a possible D gene (5 bases). The CDR3 runs 20 residues. Germline V gene sequence: CDR1 SGDLS, CDR2 YYNGEE. The V end lost 0 bases, the J end lost 0 bases, and 19 bases lay between the germline ends. The CDR3 protein is CASSVAALPGSSSYNSPLHF. In nucleotides, the CDR3 is TGTGCCAGCAGCGTAGCGGCCCTGCCAGGGTCAAGCTCCTATAATTCACCCCTCCACTTT.

The chain is built from TRBV11-2 and TRBJ1-4; 8 nucleotides line up with TRBD1. The V gene's germline CDR1 is SGHAT and CDR2 FQNNGV. The V and J ends lost 5 bases and 8 bases, in that order; junction bases with no gene match: 16. The CDR3 totals 17 residues. For the CDR3, the DNA is TGTGCCAGCAGCCCCGGGGACAGGTGGGATGATTTGGAAAAACTGTTTTTT. This encodes CASSPGDRWDDLEKLFF.

CDR3 sequence: CASSPSTSAYTGELFF. The DNA for the CDR3 is TGTGCCAGCAGCCCGTCCACTAGCGCCTACACCGGGGAGCTGTTTTTT. The gene calls are TRBV5-4 and TRBJ2-2; 7 bases fit TRBD2. Germline trimming cut 4 bases from V and 3 bases from J; bases unmatched to any gene: 9. Germline V gene lookup returns CDR1 SGHNT and CDR2 YYREEE (reference sequence). This CDR3 spans 16 amino acids.

This CDR3 is CASSESGYYEQYF. CDR3 bases: TGTGCCAGCAGTGAATCCGGGTACTACGAGCAGTACTTC. This rearrangement joins TRBV25-1 to TRBJ2-7; D unclear. Germline CDR1 and CDR2: MGHDK and SYGVNS. This CDR3 is 13 amino acids long. Trimming removed 1 base at V and 3 bases at J, with 7 bases between.

The chain links TRBV2 to TRBJ2-3; 10 positions match TRBD2. The CDR3 extends over 15 amino acids. The germline V gene encodes CDR1 SNHLY and CDR2 FYNNEI. V was clipped by 1 base and J by 7 bases; unmatched bases: 5. The CDR3 DNA sequence: TGTGCCAGCAGTGAAGGAGCTAGCGGGGGAAATACGCAGTATTTT. It is translated as CASSEGASGGNTQYF.

This chain connects TRBV7-2 to TRBJ2-1, with 9 bases aligning to TRBD1. The germline V gene has CDR1 SGHTA and CDR2 FQGNSA. The J segment lost 6 bases and the V segment lost 5 bases, leaving 8 bases of the junction unmatched. CDR3 length equals 15 residues. As DNA, the CDR3 is TGTGCCAGCAGCACCGGGACAGGGTACTTCAATGAGCAGTTCTTC. It codes for CASSTGTGYFNEQFF. Full variable domain (rest looked up from reference TRBV7-2 and TRBJ2-1): GAGVSQSPSNKVTEKGKDVELRCDPISGHTALYWYRQSLGQGLEFLIYFQGNSAPDKSGLPSDRFSAERTGGSVSTLTIQRTQQEDSAVYLCASSTGTGYFNEQFFGPGTRLTVL.

The chain links TRBV7-8 to TRBJ2-1; 14 positions agree with TRBD2. The CDR3 spans 16 residues. V shed 5 bases, J shed 8 bases, and the junction held 8 bases outside the gene matches. Germline CDR1 reads SGHVS; CDR2 reads FQNEAQ. CDR3: CASSQETSGGVYEQFF. CDR3 coding DNA: TGTGCCAGCAGCCAAGAGACTAGCGGGGGGGTATATGAGCAGTTCTTC.